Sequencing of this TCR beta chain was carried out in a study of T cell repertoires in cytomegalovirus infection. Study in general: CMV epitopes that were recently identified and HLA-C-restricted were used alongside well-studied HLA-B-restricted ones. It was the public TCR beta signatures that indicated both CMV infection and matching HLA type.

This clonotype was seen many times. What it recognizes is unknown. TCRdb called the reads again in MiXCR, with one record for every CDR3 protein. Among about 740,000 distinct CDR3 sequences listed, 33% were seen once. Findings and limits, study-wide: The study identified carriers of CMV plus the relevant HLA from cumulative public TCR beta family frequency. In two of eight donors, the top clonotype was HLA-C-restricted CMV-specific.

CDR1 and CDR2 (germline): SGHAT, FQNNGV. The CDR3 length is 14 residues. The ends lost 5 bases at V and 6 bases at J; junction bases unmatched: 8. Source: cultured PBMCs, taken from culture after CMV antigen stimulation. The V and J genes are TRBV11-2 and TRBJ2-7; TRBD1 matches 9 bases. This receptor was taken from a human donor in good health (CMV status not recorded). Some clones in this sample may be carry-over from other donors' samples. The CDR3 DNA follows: TGTGCCAGCAGCCCCTGGACAGGGGAGGCCGAGCAGTACTTC. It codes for CASSPWTGEAEQYF. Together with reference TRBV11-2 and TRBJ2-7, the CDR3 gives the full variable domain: EAGVAQSPRYKIIEKRQSVAFWCNPISGHATLYWYQQILGQGPKLLIQFQNNGVVDDSQLPKDRFSAERLKGVDSTLKIQPAKLEDSAVYLCASSPWTGEAEQYFGPGTRLTVT.